The 25 T cell receptor beta chains given below trace back to one sample, sequenced in a study of monozygotic twins with inflammatory bowel disease. Using the 5' RACE reads, TCRdb records one entry per CDR3 protein without DNA. This sample contains approximately 400,000 distinct CDR3 sequences. Material: blood. The receptors derive from a human donor with ulcerative colitis or Crohn's disease, or a healthy co-twin of an affected twin (not recorded which).

This rearrangement joins TRBV5-1 to TRBJ2-5; no DNA is available, so the TRBD2 call from TCRdb remains unchecked. Germline V CDR1 and CDR2: SGHRS, YFSETQ. This CDR3 contains 16 residues. CDR3 amino acids: CASSLQPSGGLETQYF.

The CDR3 reads CAWSRGRTEAFF. This rearrangement joins TRBV30 to TRBJ1-1; TCRdb's D call, TRBD1, is unchecked because there is no DNA. The germline V gene encodes CDR1 GTSNPN and CDR2 SVGIG (reference sequence). The CDR3 contains 12 residues. Using reference TRBV30 and TRBJ1-1 for the parts outside the CDR3, the full variable domain is SQTIHQWPATLVQPVGSPLSLECTVEGTSNPNLYWYRQAAGRGLQLLFYSVGIGQISSEVPQNLSASRPQDRQFILSSKKLLLSDSGFYLCAWSRGRTEAFFGQGTRLTVV.

V gene TRBV19 combines with J gene TRBJ1-5. Germline CDR1 and CDR2: LNHDA and SQIVND (reference sequence). The CDR3 consists of 15 residues. CDR3 sequence reads: CASSMVAGLGQPQHF.

The rearrangement uses TRBV5-6 and TRBJ1-1. The germline CDR1 and CDR2 sequences are SGHDT and YYEEEE. The CDR3 runs 16 residues. The CDR3 protein is CASSLGRGIMNTEAFF.

The chain carries TRBV12-3 or TRBV12-4 and TRBJ1-1. The length of the CDR3 is 11 residues. The CDR3 sequence is CASSYGAEAFF.

The J gene is TRBJ2-1, the V gene TRBV11-2; without DNA, the TCRdb call of TRBD2 cannot be checked. CDR3 length: 19 residues. CDR1 SGHAT and CDR2 FQNNGV come from the germline V gene. CDR3 sequence reads: CASSSRTSGLGGRNNEQFF.

The chain couples TRBV20-1 to TRBJ2-6. The CDR3 is 15 residues long. Germline CDR1 is DFQATT and CDR2 is SNEGSKA (reference sequence). CDR3 sequence: CSAATYGAGANVLTF.

J is TRBJ2-5 and V is TRBV9; TCRdb's D call, TRBD2, is unchecked because there is no DNA. This CDR3 has 14 residues. Germline-derived CDR1 and CDR2 are SGDLS and YYNGEE. The CDR3 sequence is CASSVGLAQETQYF.

The gene calls are TRBV7-6 and TRBJ1-2; TCRdb's assignment of TRBD1 cannot be checked, as there is no DNA. The CDR3 is made up of 15 amino acids. Looked up from germline, CDR1 is SGHVS and CDR2 is FNYEAQ. The CDR3 is CASSPGQRANYGYTF.

The V gene is TRBV13, the J gene TRBJ2-6; the D call of TRBD2 rests on TCRdb alone, since no DNA is present to check it. This CDR3 is built from 18 residues. Germline values: CDR1 PRHDT, CDR2 FYEKMQ (reference sequence). The CDR3 sequence: CASSETSGRTAGANVLTF.

The chain uses TRBV15 and TRBJ2-7. The CDR3 spans 15 residues. CDR1 and CDR2 from the germline V gene are LNHNV and YYDKDF (reference sequence). CDR3 in amino acids: CATSRPFGVSYEQYF.

This chain joins TRBV7-2 and TRBJ2-7. This CDR3 comprises 14 residues. CDR1 is SGHTA, CDR2 FQGNSA, per germline. The CDR3 spells CASSLPSRTYEQYF.

The chain joins TRBV20-1 to TRBJ2-4. The germline CDR1 and CDR2 sequences are DFQATT and SNEGSKA (reference sequence). The CDR3 extends over 14 amino acids. The CDR3 here is CSARTALAKNIQYF.

The chain joins TRBV6-2 or TRBV6-3 to TRBJ2-1; TCRdb's D gene call, TRBD1, goes unchecked for lack of DNA. Germline V gives CDR1 MNHEY, CDR2 SVGEGT. The CDR3 has 15 amino acids. CDR3 amino acids: CASSPDRRSYNEQFF.

The chain combines TRBV20-1 with TRBJ2-5; TCRdb indicates TRBD2, and absent DNA this call remains unverified. This CDR3 comprises 18 residues. Germline CDR1 DFQATT, CDR2 SNEGSKA (reference sequence). CDR3 protein: CSAREIRTSGGARETQYF.

The chain combines TRBV19 with TRBJ1-3. This CDR3 is 13 amino acids long. Germline assignment: CDR1 LNHDA and CDR2 SQIVND (reference sequence). The CDR3 protein is CASRHVAGNTIYF.

The gene calls are TRBV5-5 and TRBJ2-7; checking the TCRdb D call of TRBD1 is not possible without DNA. Germline V gene data show CDR1 as SGHKS and CDR2 as YYEKEE (reference sequence). This CDR3 region has 16 residues. The CDR3 loop is CASSLAVGPHSYEQYF.

The chain employs TRBV7-2 and TRBJ1-5; the D call of TRBD1 rests on TCRdb alone, since no DNA is present to check it. From germline, CDR1 is SGHTA and CDR2 FQGNSA. The CDR3 spans 14 residues. CDR3 sequence reads: CASSPFRGNQPQHF.

The CDR3 here is CASSFGLAGTDTQYF. The chain combines TRBV5-5 with TRBJ2-3; the TCRdb call, TRBD2, lacks DNA for checking. The germline V gene has CDR1 SGHKS and CDR2 YYEKEE (reference sequence). This CDR3 has 15 residues.

V gene TRBV6-2 or TRBV6-3 combines with J gene TRBJ2-1; the D call from TCRdb, TRBD1, cannot be confirmed without DNA. There are 15 residues in the CDR3. CDR1 MNHEY and CDR2 SVGEGT come from the germline V gene. CDR3 region: CASSSPGTGPNEQFF.

The chain is built from TRBV6-6 and TRBJ2-7. The CDR3 consists of 14 residues. Germline CDR1 is MNHNY and CDR2 is SVGAGI (reference sequence). CDR3 region: CASSYDAFSYEQYF.

The CDR3 sequence is CASSPAGYGTGELFF. The V call is TRBV11-3, the J call TRBJ2-2; TCRdb lists TRBD2, though no DNA is available to test this call. The germline CDR1 and CDR2 sequences are SGHNT and YENEEA. The CDR3 has 15 residues. The full variable domain, in which reference TRBV11-3 and TRBJ2-2 provide the parts outside the CDR3, is EAGVVQSPRYKIIEKKQPVAFWCNPISGHNTLYWYLQNLGQGPELLIRYENEEAVDDSQLPKDRFSAERLKGVDSTLKIQPAELGDSAVYLCASSPAGYGTGELFFGEGSRLTVL.

V is TRBV5-1 and J is TRBJ2-2. The CDR3 length is 16 residues. Germline CDR1 reads SGHRS; CDR2 reads YFSETQ. This CDR3 is CASSLGAYGTAGELFF.

The chain employs TRBV5-1 and TRBJ2-3; TCRdb indicates TRBD1, and absent DNA this call remains unverified. This CDR3 is 14 amino acids long. Germline CDR1 is SGHRS and CDR2 is YFSETQ. CDR3 sequence reads: CASSQGQTTDTQYF. The full variable domain, with the rest looked up from reference TRBV5-1 and TRBJ2-3, is KAGVTQTPRYLIKTRGQQVTLSCSPISGHRSVSWYQQTPGQGLQFLFEYFSETQRNKGNFPGRFSGRQFSNSRSEMNVSTLELGDSALYLCASSQGQTTDTQYFGPGTRLTVL.

V is TRBV5-8 and J is TRBJ1-4; the TRBD1 assignment by TCRdb is unverifiable without DNA. In germline, CDR1 is SGHTS, CDR2 YDEGEE. The length of the CDR3 is 14 residues. Here the CDR3 reads CASSSGQGVEKLFF. Based on the CDR3 plus reference TRBV5-8 and TRBJ1-4, the full variable domain is EAGVTQSPTHLIKTRGQQATLRCSPISGHTSVYWYQQALGLGLQFLLWYDEGEERNRGNFPPRFSGRQFPNYSSELNVNALELEDSALYLCASSSGQGVEKLFFGSGTQLSVL.